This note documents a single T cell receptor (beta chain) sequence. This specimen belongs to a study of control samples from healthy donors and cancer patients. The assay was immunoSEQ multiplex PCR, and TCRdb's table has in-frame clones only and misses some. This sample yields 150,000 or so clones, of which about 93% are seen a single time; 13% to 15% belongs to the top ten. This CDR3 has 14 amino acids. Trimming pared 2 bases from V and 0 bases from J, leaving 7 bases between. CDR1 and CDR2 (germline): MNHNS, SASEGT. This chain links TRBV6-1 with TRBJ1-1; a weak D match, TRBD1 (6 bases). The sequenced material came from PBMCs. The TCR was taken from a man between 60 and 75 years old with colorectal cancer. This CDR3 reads CASSERGVNTEAFF. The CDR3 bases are TGTGCCAGCAGTGAAAGGGGGGTGAACACTGAAGCTTTCTTT.